This section outlines one T cell receptor (beta chain) sequence together with its context. Its target is not known. The data were taken from a study of blood T cells in healthy people across ages. Whole-study findings and limits: It was found that TCR beta diversity correlated strongly with the percentage of naive T cells. Because donor CMV status was unknown, expanded clonotype changes were possibly confounded.

Donors gave roughly 10 milliliters of peripheral blood apiece. V lost 0 bases and J lost 4, with 13 bases in between. CDR1 SGHRS and CDR2 YFSETQ come from the germline V gene. This CDR3 spans 15 amino acids. Alongside a J-beta primer mix, a sample-barcoded 5' primer served in a second PCR lasting about 7 to 12 cycles. TCRdb analysed the 5' RACE reads with MiXCR anew, one entry per CDR3 protein. Here the sample spans some 710,000 distinct CDR3 sequences, approximately 21% being singletons. The TCR originated in a man aged 65-85 years in good health. The chain has TRBV5-1 and TRBJ1-2; weak D call: TRBD1 (5 bases). Sequenced input: blood. As DNA, the CDR3 is TGCGCCAGCAGCTTGGGCGGGGACCCTAGCTATGGCTACACCTTC. Translated: CASSLGGDPSYGYTF. The full variable domain, in which reference TRBV5-1 and TRBJ1-2 provide the parts outside the CDR3, is KAGVTQTPRYLIKTRGQQVTLSCSPISGHRSVSWYQQTPGQGLQFLFEYFSETQRNKGNFPGRFSGRQFSNSRSEMNVSTLELGDSALYLCASSLGGDPSYGYTFGSGTRLTVV.